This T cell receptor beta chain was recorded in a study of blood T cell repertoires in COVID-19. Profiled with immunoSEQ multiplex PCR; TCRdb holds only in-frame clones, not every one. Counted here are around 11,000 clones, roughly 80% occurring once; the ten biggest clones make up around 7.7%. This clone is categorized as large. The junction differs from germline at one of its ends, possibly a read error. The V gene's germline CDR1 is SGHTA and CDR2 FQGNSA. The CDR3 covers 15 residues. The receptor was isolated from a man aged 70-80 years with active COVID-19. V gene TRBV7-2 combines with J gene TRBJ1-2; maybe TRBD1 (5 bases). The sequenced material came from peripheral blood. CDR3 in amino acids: CASSLAGGVRYGYTF. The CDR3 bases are TGTGCCAGTAGCTTGGCTGGGGGGGTCCGCTATGGCTACACCTTC.